These T cell receptor beta chains were read from a single sample in a study of blood T cell repertoires in COVID-19. Sequencing was performed with immunoSEQ multiplex PCR; in TCRdb, only in-frame clones are kept and a portion is missing. The sample shows 60,000 to 85,000 clones, roughly 80% of them seen only once. What was sequenced was peripheral blood. The source of these receptors is a woman aged 55-70 years with acute or convalescent COVID-19. The CDR3 runs from the conserved cysteine through the conserved F or W. The order of the fields is clone size, D gene, J gene, V gene, CDR3 protein, CDR3 DNA. The D gene is left open where the match is weak. The size field is filled for only some rows; it gives once, few, many or a size class.

clone_size: -
d_call: TRBD1
j_call: TRBJ1-2
v_call: TRBV5-1
cdr3_aa: CASSFGYQGEDYGYTF
cdr3_nt: TGCGCCAGCAGCTTCGGATACCAGGGGGAGGACTATGGCTACACCTTC

clone_size: -
d_call: TRBD1
j_call: TRBJ2-7
v_call: TRBV11-3
cdr3_aa: CASSPGTGSYEQYF
cdr3_nt: TGTGCCAGCAGCCCTGGGACAGGGTCCTACGAGCAGTACTTC

clone_size: few
d_call: TRBD1
j_call: TRBJ1-2
v_call: TRBV4-1
cdr3_aa: CASSLDRGPYGYTF
cdr3_nt: TGCGCCAGCAGCCTGGACAGGGGGCCCTATGGCTACACCTTC

clone_size: -
d_call: -
j_call: TRBJ1-5
v_call: TRBV10-3
cdr3_aa: CAISDRGVNQPQHF
cdr3_nt: TGTGCCATCAGTGACAGGGGCGTAAATCAGCCCCAGCATTTT

clone_size: -
d_call: TRBD2
j_call: TRBJ2-1
v_call: TRBV9
cdr3_aa: CASGTSGGYNEQFF
cdr3_nt: TGTGCCAGCGGGACTAGCGGGGGATACAATGAGCAGTTCTTC

clone_size: -
d_call: TRBD1
j_call: TRBJ1-5
v_call: TRBV5-1
cdr3_aa: CASSLEGGGNQPQHF
cdr3_nt: TGCGCCAGCAGCTTGGAAGGGGGCGGTAATCAGCCCCAGCATTTT

clone_size: -
d_call: -
j_call: TRBJ2-5
v_call: TRBV6-5
cdr3_aa: CASSYSAGGKTQYF
cdr3_nt: TGTGCCAGCAGTTACTCGGCAGGAGGGAAGACCCAGTACTTC

clone_size: once
d_call: -
j_call: TRBJ1-6
v_call: TRBV7-9
cdr3_aa: CASSLDVSSSPLHF
cdr3_nt: TGTGCCAGCAGCTTAGACGTCTCTAGTTCACCCCTCCACTTT

clone_size: -
d_call: -
j_call: TRBJ1-3
v_call: TRBV6-5
cdr3_aa: CASSYSARQTGNTIYF
cdr3_nt: TGTGCCAGCAGTTACTCGGCCCGACAGACTGGAAACACCATATATTTT

clone_size: -
d_call: -
j_call: TRBJ1-1
v_call: TRBV5-1
cdr3_aa: CASSLAGTRQAFF
cdr3_nt: TGCGCCAGCAGCTTGGCCGGGACACGACAAGCTTTCTTT

clone_size: once
d_call: -
j_call: TRBJ1-2
v_call: TRBV19
cdr3_aa: CASSIGILFWKGPNYGYTF
cdr3_nt: TGTGCCAGTAGTATTGGGATCCTTTTTTGGAAGGGGCCAAACTATGGCTACACCTTC

clone_size: -
d_call: -
j_call: TRBJ1-4
v_call: TRBV5-1
cdr3_aa: CASSPTSVNEKLFF
cdr3_nt: TGCGCCAGCAGTCCGACAAGTGTTAATGAAAAACTGTTTTTT

clone_size: -
d_call: -
j_call: TRBJ1-1
v_call: TRBV28
cdr3_aa: CASSGKGHPNTEAFF
cdr3_nt: TGTGCCAGCAGTGGAAAGGGACACCCGAACACTGAAGCTTTCTTT

clone_size: -
d_call: TRBD1
j_call: TRBJ1-6
v_call: TRBV5-1
cdr3_aa: CASSLTGGWSNSPLHF
cdr3_nt: TGCGCCAGCAGCCTGACAGGGGGATGGAGTAATTCACCCCTCCACTTT

clone_size: -
d_call: -
j_call: TRBJ2-3
v_call: TRBV14
cdr3_aa: CASQTATDTQYF
cdr3_nt: TGTGCCAGCCAAACTGCCACAGATACGCAGTATTTT

clone_size: -
d_call: TRBD1
j_call: TRBJ2-3
v_call: TRBV10-2
cdr3_aa: CASSDDRGRDTQYF
cdr3_nt: TGCGCCAGCAGTGATGACAGGGGGCGAGATACGCAGTATTTT

clone_size: -
d_call: -
j_call: TRBJ2-3
v_call: TRBV5-4
cdr3_aa: CASSLRGTDTQYF
cdr3_nt: TGTGCCAGCAGCTTACGAGGGACAGATACGCAGTATTTT

clone_size: -
d_call: -
j_call: TRBJ1-2
v_call: TRBV5-1
cdr3_aa: CASSFSGIYTF
cdr3_nt: TGCGCCAGCAGCTTTTCAGGGATCTACACCTTC

clone_size: -
d_call: -
j_call: TRBJ2-5
v_call: TRBV5-1
cdr3_aa: CASSLAGGHQETQYF
cdr3_nt: TGCGCCAGCAGCTTGGCCGGGGGACACCAAGAGACCCAGTACTTC

clone_size: few
d_call: TRBD1
j_call: TRBJ1-5
v_call: TRBV19
cdr3_aa: CASILNPTGFNQPQHF
cdr3_nt: TGTGCCAGTATCCTTAACCCGACAGGGTTCAATCAGCCCCAGCATTTT

clone_size: -
d_call: -
j_call: TRBJ2-5
v_call: TRBV14
cdr3_aa: CASSQSSLGTQYF
cdr3_nt: TGTGCCAGCAGCCAATCTTCTCTAGGGACCCAGTACTTC

clone_size: -
d_call: -
j_call: TRBJ1-5
v_call: TRBV5-8
cdr3_aa: CASSPQGHSNQPQHF
cdr3_nt: TGTGCCAGCAGCCCGCAGGGACATAGCAATCAGCCCCAGCATTTT

clone_size: -
d_call: TRBD2
j_call: TRBJ2-1
v_call: TRBV7-3
cdr3_aa: CASSLAGDPNEQFF
cdr3_nt: TGTGCCAGCAGCTTAGCGGGGGACCCCAATGAGCAGTTCTTC

clone_size: -
d_call: -
j_call: TRBJ1-5
v_call: TRBV6-5
cdr3_aa: CASIRDGGESQPQHF
cdr3_nt: TGTGCCAGCATAAGGGACGGAGGGGAGAGTCAGCCCCAGCATTTT

clone_size: few
d_call: -
j_call: TRBJ2-1
v_call: TRBV9
cdr3_aa: CASSVTYSYNEQFF
cdr3_nt: TGTGCCAGCAGCGTAACCTACTCCTACAATGAGCAGTTCTTC

clone_size: -
d_call: -
j_call: TRBJ2-1
v_call: TRBV27
cdr3_aa: CASSLSASFNSYNEQFF
cdr3_nt: TGTGCCAGCAGTTTATCAGCCTCGTTCAATTCCTACAATGAGCAGTTCTTC